The T cell receptor (beta chain) under discussion was sequenced for a study of blood T cell repertoires in COVID-19. The wider study: Some COVID-19 samples were acute and others convalescent; all came from the United States, Italy and Spain. PBMCs, B-cell-depleted T cells, or T cells provided the cDNA or gDNA that made up the material.

Authors' methods: Amplifying reference gene primers gave estimates of nucleated cell counts. Sequencing was performed with immunoSEQ multiplex PCR; in TCRdb, only in-frame clones are kept and a portion is missing. The DNA was the basis for D and trimming; V, J and clone size are from that table. Altogether tens of thousands of clones are present, 75% to 90% being singletons, with the ten largest covering about 14%. Germline V lookup: CDR1 SQVTM, CDR2 ANQGSEA. Trimming at V came to 4 bases and at J to 1 base, leaving 2 bases not matched to a gene. This CDR3 has 13 amino acids. The rearrangement links TRBV29-1 to TRBJ1-2, with TRBD1 matching 8 bases. This clonotype originated in a man aged 50 or older with active or convalescent COVID-19. The sequencing input was peripheral blood. The CDR3 loop reads CSVGTGSNYGYTF. DNA of the CDR3: TGCAGCGTTGGGACAGGGAGTAACTATGGCTACACCTTC.